Described below is a single T cell receptor beta chain sequence and its context. Antigen specificity is unknown. These data are taken from a study of cytomegalovirus exposure and HLA in healthy donors. Study outcomes and limitations: There were some public TCRs occurring in many donors, but most TCR sequences were rare. Listed as cytomegalovirus-associated were 170 or so TCR beta chains. Reports credit the classifier with highly specific, highly sensitive diagnosis of cytomegalovirus status.

V was clipped by 7 bases and J by 7 bases; unmatched bases: 7. The CDR3 loop spans 14 amino acids. Germline CDR1 reads MNHNY; CDR2 reads SVGAGI (reference sequence). Only in-frame clones appear in the TCRdb table, and some are missing; sequencing was by immunoSEQ multiplex PCR. The repertoire holds tens of thousands of clones, with 94% as singletons. The TCR originated in a woman between 18 and 29 years old in good health and CMV-seropositive. Sequences were obtained from PBMCs. The chain carries TRBV6-6 and TRBJ1-6; 7 nucleotides line up with TRBD1. CDR3 loop: CASTPGQLNSPLHF. The CDR3 bases are TGTGCCAGCACTCCGGGACAGCTAAATTCACCCCTCCACTTT.